The next 10 T cell receptor beta chains were all read from a single sample in a study of blood T cell repertoires in COVID-19. Repertoires were generated with immunoSEQ multiplex PCR, while TCRdb's copy carries only in-frame clones and drops some. The sample has over 100,000 clones; roughly three quarters are singletons. Sequencing was done on a sample of peripheral blood. The receptors stem from a woman older than 75 with acute or convalescent COVID-19.

This chain links TRBV7-9 with TRBJ1-1; 9 positions match TRBD1. This CDR3 is 16 amino acids long. CDR1 and CDR2 (germline): SEHNR, FQNEAQ (reference sequence). The junction had 6 bases not matched to a gene; V was cut back by 4 bases and J by 0 bases. Here the CDR3 reads CASSSQQGALNTEAFF. The CDR3 nucleotides are TGTGCCAGCAGCTCCCAACAGGGGGCCTTGAACACTGAAGCTTTCTTT.

The chain has TRBV11-2 and TRBJ2-1; the D is unclear. The CDR3 totals 12 residues. The V and J ends lost 5 bases and 4 bases respectively, with 6 bases between them. CDR1 SGHAT and CDR2 FQNNGV come from the germline V gene. In DNA, the CDR3 is TGTGCCAGCAGCGCCCAGTACAATGAGCAGTTCTTC. Its protein product is CASSAQYNEQFF.

The genes are TRBV5-4 and TRBJ1-1, with D maybe TRBD1 (5 bases). In germline, CDR1 is SGHNT, CDR2 YYREEE (reference sequence). The V and J ends lost 4 bases and 1 base respectively, with 17 bases between them. The CDR3 runs to 16 residues. CDR3 in amino acids: CASSTILGQSNTEAFF. The CDR3 DNA reads TGTGCCAGCAGCACCATTCTGGGGCAGTCGAACACTGAAGCTTTCTTT.

This clone was counted a few times. This rearrangement joins TRBV9 to TRBJ2-1; 8 bases are shared with TRBD2. Looked up from germline, CDR1 is SGDLS and CDR2 is YYNGEE. The CDR3 contains 16 residues. V was pared by 0 bases and J by 0 bases, with 2 bases of the junction left unmatched. The CDR3 DNA is TGTGCCAGCAGCGTAGGCGGGGGGAGCTCCTACAATGAGCAGTTCTTC. Protein sequence: CASSVGGGSSYNEQFF.

The gene calls are TRBV4-3 and TRBJ2-7, with D perhaps TRBD1 (6 bases). The V and J ends lost 2 bases and 2 bases respectively, with 13 bases between them. The V gene's germline CDR1 is LGHNA and CDR2 YSLEER. The CDR3 sequence is 15 residues long. CDR3 coding DNA: TGCGCCAGCAGCCAACAGCAGACAGGCCCCTACGAGCAGTACTTC. Translation: CASSQQQTGPYEQYF.

As for this clone: Within the sample, other DNA sequences also encode this same CDR3. The chain is built from TRBV9 and TRBJ1-6; 7 nucleotides align to TRBD1. Trimming removed 3 bases from V and 6 bases from J; junction bases left unmatched: 6. The germline V gene encodes CDR1 SGDLS and CDR2 YYNGEE. The CDR3 length is 15 residues. CDR3 DNA sequence: TGTGCCAGCAGCGCTCTACAGGGGACTAATTCACCCCTCCACTTT. It translates to CASSALQGTNSPLHF.

V and J are TRBV28 and TRBJ1-1; D remains ambiguous. The CDR3 sequence is 14 residues long. Germline CDR1 and CDR2: MDHEN and SYDVKM. V was cut by 8 bases and J by 0 bases, with 13 bases left in between. The CDR3 region has the DNA TGTGCCAGCTCAACAATTGGAGTGAACACTGAAGCTTTCTTT. This sequence encodes CASSTIGVNTEAFF.

The V gene is TRBV12-3 or TRBV12-4, the J gene TRBJ1-2; no clear D. The CDR3 contains 12 residues. V was clipped by 4 bases and J by 2 bases, with 5 bases between them. CDR3 coding DNA: TGTGCCAGCAGTTCCGAGAACTATGGCTACACCTTC. This translates into CASSSENYGYTF.

This sequence joins TRBV28 and TRBJ1-5, with D possibly TRBD1 on 5 matching bases. Germline V gives CDR1 MDHEN, CDR2 SYDVKM. V was pared by 6 bases and J by 3 bases, with 12 bases between. This CDR3 is built from 14 residues. CDR3 in amino acids: CASSPREVNQPQHF. CDR3 DNA sequence: TGTGCCAGCAGCCCCAGGGAGGTCAATCAGCCCCAGCATTTT.

This clone was recorded only once. The rearrangement joins TRBV5-5 to TRBJ1-5; no firm D call. The CDR3 extends over 14 amino acids. CDR1 is SGHKS and CDR2 is YYEKEE in the germline V gene (reference sequence). Trimming removed 1 base from V and 7 bases from J, with 12 bases in between. Here the CDR3 DNA reads TGTGCCAGCAGCTTGTCGGCGGTTGACCAGCCCCAGCATTTT. This gives the protein CASSLSAVDQPQHF.